Each of the 15 T cell receptor beta chains below was sequenced from the same sample in a study of T cells in narcolepsy. Assay: immunoSEQ multiplex PCR; the TCRdb copy retains only in-frame clones and omits some. The sample carries fewer than 40,000 clones, approximately 77% recorded once. The specimen was memory (CD45RA-) CD4+ T cells from blood. The receptors derive from a human donor in good health.

This clone was counted only a few times. The DNA for the CDR3 is TGTGCCAGCTCACGGGGGCCGCAGAATTCACCCCTCCACTTT. It codes for CASSRGPQNSPLHF. V usage is TRBV18 and J usage is TRBJ1-6; possibly TRBD1 for D (6 bases). V lost 4 bases and J lost 7, with 11 bases in between. CDR1 KGHSH and CDR2 LQKENI come from the germline V gene. The CDR3 covers 14 residues.

V gene TRBV9 combines with J gene TRBJ2-1, with D possibly being TRBD2 (6 bases). V was trimmed by 3 bases and J by 7 bases, leaving 23 bases between them. This CDR3 has 17 amino acids. Germline-derived CDR1 and CDR2 are SGDLS and YYNGEE. The CDR3 coding sequence is TGTGCCAGCAGCGCCCCCCGAGTGGGCGGGGTTGGGAATGAGCAGTTCTTC. Translation gives CASSAPRVGGVGNEQFF.

The chain joins TRBV30 to TRBJ2-3, with D maybe TRBD2 (6 bases). With 5 bases removed from V and 1 base from J, the gap between germline ends came to 10 bases. The CDR3 runs 13 residues. Germline loops: CDR1 GTSNPN, CDR2 SVGIG (reference sequence). The CDR3 DNA reads as TGTGCCTGGGGGACTGGGGGCACAGATACGCAGTATTTT. It encodes CAWGTGGTDTQYF.

The J gene is TRBJ2-7, the V gene TRBV6-1, with D perhaps TRBD2 (5 bases). The V gene's germline CDR1 is MNHNS and CDR2 SASEGT. The length of the CDR3 is 16 residues. Trimming shortened V by 0 bases and J by 2 bases, and 14 bases separated the two germline ends. The DNA for the CDR3 is TGTGCCAGCAGTGAAGCGCGGGCCTTCCAGACCTACGAGCAGTACTTC. It is translated as CASSEARAFQTYEQYF.

The rearrangement uses TRBV11-2 and TRBJ1-3; 8 positions match TRBD1. Germline loops: CDR1 SGHAT, CDR2 FQNNGV. This CDR3 is built from 14 residues. Losses at the gene ends were 5 bases for V and 4 bases for J; bases not matched to a gene: 4. The CDR3 DNA reads TGTGCCAGCAGCCCGACAGGGGTCGGAAACACCATATATTTT. This translates into CASSPTGVGNTIYF.

The chain links TRBV10-3 to TRBJ1-1; no clear D. Trimming removed 0 bases from V and 7 bases from J, with 6 bases in between. This CDR3 is 12 amino acids long. Germline loops: CDR1 ENHRY, CDR2 SYGVKD. The CDR3 region is CAISESTVEAFF. For the CDR3, the DNA is TGTGCCATCAGTGAGTCGACCGTTGAAGCTTTCTTT.

In its sample, this clone was seen a few times. V gene TRBV5-1 combines with J gene TRBJ2-7, with D perhaps TRBD1 (6 bases). The germline V gene has CDR1 SGHRS and CDR2 YFSETQ. Deletions cut 3 bases from V and 0 bases from J, with 10 bases between. The CDR3 consists of 14 residues. The CDR3 coding sequence is TGCGCCAGCAGCTGGTCGACAGGCTCCTACGAGCAGTACTTC. This sequence encodes CASSWSTGSYEQYF. Based on the CDR3 plus reference TRBV5-1 and TRBJ2-7, the full variable domain is KAGVTQTPRYLIKTRGQQVTLSCSPISGHRSVSWYQQTPGQGLQFLFEYFSETQRNKGNFPGRFSGRQFSNSRSEMNVSTLELGDSALYLCASSWSTGSYEQYFGPGTRLTVT.

This clone was recorded only once. The chain uses TRBV15 and TRBJ2-7; 8 nucleotides line up with TRBD2. The CDR3 extends over 16 amino acids. With V trimmed by 1 base and J by 0 bases, 5 bases remained unmatched. Germline CDR1 LNHNV, CDR2 YYDKDF (reference sequence). CDR3 DNA sequence: TGTGCCACCAGCAGAGGCCATAGCGGGGACTCCTACGAGCAGTACTTC. Amino acids: CATSRGHSGDSYEQYF. The full variable domain, with the rest looked up from reference TRBV15 and TRBJ2-7, is DAMVIQNPRYQVTQFGKPVTLSCSQTLNHNVMYWYQQKSSQAPKLLFHYYDKDFNNEADTPDNFQSRRPNTSFCFLDIRSPGLGDTAMYLCATSRGHSGDSYEQYFGPGTRLTVT.

In its sample, this clone was seen once. The CDR3 DNA is TGTGCCAGCAGTGAAGCGCATCAGCGGGGGGCGAGGACAGATACGCAGTATTTT. Translation: CASSEAHQRGARTDTQYF. This rearrangement joins TRBV2 to TRBJ2-3; 9 bases are a match to TRBD2. The germline V gene has CDR1 SNHLY and CDR2 FYNNEI. This CDR3 spans 18 amino acids. Trimming took 0 bases from V and 3 from J; bases not matched to a gene: 10.

V gene TRBV5-1 combines with J gene TRBJ1-2; perhaps TRBD1 as D (6 bases). Germline-derived CDR1 and CDR2 are SGHRS and YFSETQ. CDR3 length: 15 residues. Trimming cost V 4 bases and J 8 bases, with 21 bases left between them. The CDR3 spells CASSISSGTKTGYTF. The CDR3, as DNA: TGCGCCAGCAGCATTTCTTCCGGGACAAAGACGGGCTACACCTTC.

V gene TRBV9 combines with J gene TRBJ2-5; D remains unclear. This CDR3 spans 11 amino acids. With 2 bases removed from V and 5 bases from J, the gap between germline ends came to 4 bases. Germline V gene lookup returns CDR1 SGDLS and CDR2 YYNGEE. The DNA for the CDR3 is TGTGCCAGCAGCGTGGAGGAGACCCAGTACTTC. It translates to CASSVEETQYF.

The V gene is TRBV2, the J gene TRBJ2-1, with D possibly being TRBD2 (5 bases). V was shortened by 1 base and J by 12 bases, with 10 bases between the two germline ends. The germline CDR1 and CDR2 sequences are SNHLY and FYNNEI. This CDR3 contains 12 residues. The DNA for the CDR3 is TGTGCCAGCAGTGAAGGGTACGGGATGCAGTTCTTC. Translation gives CASSEGYGMQFF.

This rearrangement joins TRBV5-1 to TRBJ2-1; maybe TRBD1 (6 bases). From germline, CDR1 is SGHRS and CDR2 YFSETQ. V lost 3 bases and J lost 6, with 13 bases in between. The CDR3 sequence is 14 residues long. The CDR3 spells CASSSGAEGNEQFF. DNA of the CDR3: TGCGCCAGCAGCTCAGGGGCCGAGGGCAATGAGCAGTTCTTC. Looking up the rest from reference TRBV5-1 and TRBJ2-1 gives the full variable domain: KAGVTQTPRYLIKTRGQQVTLSCSPISGHRSVSWYQQTPGQGLQFLFEYFSETQRNKGNFPGRFSGRQFSNSRSEMNVSTLELGDSALYLCASSSGAEGNEQFFGPGTRLTVL.

This chain joins TRBV11-2 and TRBJ1-6; TRBD1 is a possible D gene (5 bases). The CDR3 runs to 13 residues. V shed 4 bases and J shed 6 bases, with 7 bases lying between them. Germline loops: CDR1 SGHAT, CDR2 FQNNGV. The CDR3 coding sequence is TGTGCCAGCAGCTCAGGGCGTAATTCACCCCTCCACTTT. Amino acid sequence: CASSSGRNSPLHF. Drawing the rest from reference TRBV11-2 and TRBJ1-6, the complete variable domain is EAGVAQSPRYKIIEKRQSVAFWCNPISGHATLYWYQQILGQGPKLLIQFQNNGVVDDSQLPKDRFSAERLKGVDSTLKIQPAKLEDSAVYLCASSSGRNSPLHFGNGTRLTVT.

This chain links TRBV6-5 with TRBJ2-7, with D possibly being TRBD1 or TRBD2 (5 bases each). The CDR3 runs 13 residues. The V end was cut by 5 bases, the J end by 3 bases, with 11 bases between. The germline gives CDR1 MNHEY, CDR2 SVGAGI. The CDR3 sequence: CASSGGPYYEQYF. CDR3 coding DNA: TGTGCCAGCAGTGGGGGACCCTACTACGAGCAGTACTTC.